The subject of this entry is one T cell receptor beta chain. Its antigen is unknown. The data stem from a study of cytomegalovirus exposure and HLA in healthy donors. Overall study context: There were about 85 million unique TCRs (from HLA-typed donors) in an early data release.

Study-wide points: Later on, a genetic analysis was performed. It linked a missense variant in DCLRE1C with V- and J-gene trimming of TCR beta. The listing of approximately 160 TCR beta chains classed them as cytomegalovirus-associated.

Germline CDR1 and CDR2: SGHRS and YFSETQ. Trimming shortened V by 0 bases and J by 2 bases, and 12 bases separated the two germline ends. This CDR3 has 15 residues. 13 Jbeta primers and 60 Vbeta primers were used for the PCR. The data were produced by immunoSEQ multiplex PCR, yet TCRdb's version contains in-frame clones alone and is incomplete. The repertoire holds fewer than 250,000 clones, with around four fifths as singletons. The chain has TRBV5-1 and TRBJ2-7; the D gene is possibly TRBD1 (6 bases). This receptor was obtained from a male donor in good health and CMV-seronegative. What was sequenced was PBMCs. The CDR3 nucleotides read TGCGCCAGCAGCTTGGCCGAAGACAGGCCCTACGAGCAGTACTTC. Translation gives CASSLAEDRPYEQYF. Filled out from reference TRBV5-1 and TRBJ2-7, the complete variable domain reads KAGVTQTPRYLIKTRGQQVTLSCSPISGHRSVSWYQQTPGQGLQFLFEYFSETQRNKGNFPGRFSGRQFSNSRSEMNVSTLELGDSALYLCASSLAEDRPYEQYFGPGTRLTVT.